This T cell receptor (beta chain) was identified in a study of T-cell memory formation after mild COVID-19. General observations from the study: Among clones peaking at day 37 in the second wave, SARS-CoV-2 specificity remained unconfirmed. The study found contracting CD4+ clones mainly in CM and EM and contracting CD8+ clones in EMRA.

Employing constant-segment primers, 5'RACE generated TCR alpha and TCR beta cDNA libraries bearing sample barcodes and UMIs. A single record per CDR3 protein comes from TCRdb applying MiXCR to the 5' RACE reads. The table shows 100,000 to 150,000 distinct CDR3 sequences, with 15% to 20% occurring only once. Concerning this clonotype: The antigen remains undetermined.

What was sequenced was PBMCs or a T cell subset sorted from them (not recorded which). This receptor was obtained from a man aged 18 to 35 who had mild COVID-19 (a few samples of this study predate the infection). Cell type and time point are not known.

The CDR3 protein is CASSQETSGGEDTQYF. The CDR3 coding sequence is TGTGCCAGCAGCCAAGAGACTAGCGGGGGAGAAGATACGCAGTATTTT. This rearrangement joins TRBV4-2 to TRBJ2-3; TRBD2 matches at 12 bases. The CDR3 runs to 16 residues. V lost 0 bases and J lost 5; bases outside the gene matches: 3. Germline CDR1 is LGHNA and CDR2 is YNFKEQ.